This TCR beta chain is drawn from a study of identical twins. Regarding the study as a whole: Fewer insertions were carried by abundant cord blood beta clonotypes, but none was seen in memory repertoires.

About this clonotype: The antigen is unknown.

Germline V gene sequence: CDR1 MNHEY, CDR2 SMNVEV (reference sequence). Trimming stripped 4 bases from V and 4 bases from J, with 15 bases between. The CDR3 runs to 15 residues. All donors were healthy, and all were Caucasian. Template switching added a universal primer binding site, and final cDNA carried unique molecular identifiers. Each CDR3 protein gets one entry after TCRdb re-called the 5' RACE reads with MiXCR. The table lists 570,000 or so distinct CDR3 sequences, around a tenth of them singletons. The sample was also linked to a second study, of yellow fever vaccine responses in identical twins.

This TCR was sampled from a woman younger than 35 in good health. The sample taken for sequencing was PBMCs. The chain employs TRBV27 and TRBJ2-3; D ambiguous. The CDR3 loop is CASSYRARPADTQYF. CDR3 coding DNA: TGTGCCAGCAGTTATCGGGCCAGGCCGGCAGATACGCAGTATTTT.